The following is a TCR beta chain sequence with its context. Its binding antigen is unknown. There are no base qualities to consult, and no much larger clone falls within one base. The hyperthyroidism patients were 18 to 65 years old and newly diagnosed, with a disease duration of less than 2 months. Patients were excluded if they had other autoimmune diseases, uncontrolled infections, pregnancy or lactation. Clinical symptoms, serum thyroxine, TRAb, thyroid ultrasound and orbital computed tomography formed the basis of the diagnosis. Total RNA was extracted with Trizol reagent and quality-checked on an Agilent 2100 Bioanalyzer. V is cut by 1 base and J by 4 bases, and the space between the germline ends is 14 bases. From the cysteine through the phenylalanine, the CDR3 covers 14 amino acids. The retained sequence is limited to the CDR3, 42 bases, with the frame set at the first base. The germline V gene (reference sequence) specifies DFQATT as CDR1 and SNEGSKA as CDR2.

These data originate in a study of Graves' ophthalmopathy and Graves' hyperthyroidism (dated by TCRdb to about 2018). General notes on the study: Hyperthyroidism was considered stable if no progression to ophthalmopathy occurred within 18 months of follow-up. In roughly 6 hyperthyroidism patients, the T-cell repertoire of thyroid tissue was compared with the T-cell repertoire of blood. In total, 135 blood samples were TCR-sequenced: fewer than 50 ophthalmopathy, some 80 hyperthyroidism and approximately 17 hyperthyroidism-to-ophthalmopathy patients. An independent validation cohort comprised some 18 hyperthyroidism patients and 15 to 17 patients who later progressed from hyperthyroidism to ophthalmopathy. To explore V-J signatures that distinguish ophthalmopathy from hyperthyroidism, a discovery set of 100 patients was enrolled, made up of under 50 with ophthalmopathy and around 60 with stable hyperthyroidism. TCR beta repertoire signatures were used to distinguish Graves' ophthalmopathy from Graves' hyperthyroidism and to predict progression to ophthalmopathy. Once sampling was done, hyperthyroidism patients were given methimazole at a starting dose of 30 mg daily, while ophthalmopathy patients were given high-dose intravenous methylprednisolone. Here is what the overall study found, with its caveats: Most expanded thyroid clonotypes with frequency above 0.001 were also detected in blood, suggesting blood repertoires may reflect the thyroid immune response. Sample size was not predetermined statistically, and investigators were not blinded to group allocation. The 13-signature model separated ophthalmopathy from stable hyperthyroidism with approximately 90% sensitivity and approximately 81% specificity in cross-validation, and 80%/75% in the test set. In validation, the model predicted ophthalmopathy progression with 55% to 71% sensitivity and roughly 72% specificity; around twelve predicted patients were CT-confirmed with GO in a median of approximately 6.5 months.

TCR beta CDR3 regions were amplified from RNA transcripts for repertoire sequencing. HTBI primers and the Qiagen OneStep RT-PCR kit were used in a first-round RT-PCR, which was followed by a second-round multiplex PCR, size selection and purification. Libraries were sequenced paired-end with 100 bp reads on an Illumina HiSeq2000. The authors processed their data as follows. Reads were processed with SOAPnuke, discarding reads with adapters, uncalled bases, mean Phred below 15, or no exact constant-primer or identifier match. COPE v1.2.5 was used to merge the high-quality paired reads. Clonotypes were defined as unique nucleotide sequences and were aligned to IMGT TRB V, D and J references using MiTCR v1.1. The analysis was limited to V-J combinations with a frequency above 0.0001, which together covered just over 98% of the repertoires. For each V-J combination, a TCR clonal expansion and chaos score was defined as the ratio of F50 clonal expansion to chaos observed in the TCRdist matrix. Welch's t-statistics and random forest were used to reduce the features to 10 to 15 V-J combinations, which were then used as input to a naive Bayes classifier. The similarity between thyroid and blood repertoires was quantified using the Morisita-Horn index. TCRdb passed the public sequencing reads through fastp at Q25 and MiXCR, retaining productive beta sequences. Identical CDR3 protein sequences are pooled into one entry, listed with their most common genes and DNA. The V and J calls come from TCRdb's annotation, not from the publication. The sample has around 520,000 distinct CDR3 sequences on record, about two fifths of them singletons. Around 4.6% of the sample is in the top ten clones.

This clonotype was sampled from an adult man with Graves' hyperthyroidism. The sample taken for sequencing was peripheral blood or thyroid tissue (not recorded which). Recombination linked TRBV20-1 to TRBJ2-7, with TRBD2 as a weak D call on 6 bases. The CDR3 region reads CSARVGEVPYEQYF. The DNA sequence is given as TGCAGTGCTAGAGTGGGGGAGGTCCCTTACGAGCAGTACTTC.